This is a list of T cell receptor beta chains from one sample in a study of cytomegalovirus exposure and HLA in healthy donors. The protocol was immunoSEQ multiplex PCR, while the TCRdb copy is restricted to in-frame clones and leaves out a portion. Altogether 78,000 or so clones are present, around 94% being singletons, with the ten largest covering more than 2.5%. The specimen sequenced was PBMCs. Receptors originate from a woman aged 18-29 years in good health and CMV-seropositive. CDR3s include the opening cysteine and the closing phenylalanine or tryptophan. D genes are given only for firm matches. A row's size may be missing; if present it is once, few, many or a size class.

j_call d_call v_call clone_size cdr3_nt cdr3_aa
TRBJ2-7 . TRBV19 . TGTGCCAGCTCCAGGGTAGGAGCCTACGAGCAGTACTTC CASSRVGAYEQYF
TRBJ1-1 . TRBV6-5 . TGTGCCAGCAGCAAACACACAGGGAACACTGAAGCTTTCTTT CASSKHTGNTEAFF
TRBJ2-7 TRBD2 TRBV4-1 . TGCGCCAGCAGCCAAGGACTAGCGGGAGGCCGTAGCTCCTACGAGCAGTACTTC CASSQGLAGGRSSYEQYF
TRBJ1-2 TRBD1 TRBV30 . TGTGCCTGGAGTGGGGACAGCAACTATGGCTACACCTTC CAWSGDSNYGYTF
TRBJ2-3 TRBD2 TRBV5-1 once TGCGCCAGCAGCTTTAGCGGGGTCCAGGAGAGAGATACGCAGTATTTT CASSFSGVQERDTQYF
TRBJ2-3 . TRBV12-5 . TGTGCTAGTTCTCCCGGAGATACGCAGTATTTT CASSPGDTQYF
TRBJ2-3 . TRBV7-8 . TGTGCCAGCAGCACCCGGGGGTTCATAGATACGCAGTATTTT CASSTRGFIDTQYF
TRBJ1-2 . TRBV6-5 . TGTGCCAGCAGCGACAGAGATGGCTACACCTTC CASSDRDGYTF
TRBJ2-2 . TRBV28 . TGTGCCAGCAGTTTAACCGCTAGCCCGAACACCGGGGAGCTGTTTTTT CASSLTASPNTGELFF
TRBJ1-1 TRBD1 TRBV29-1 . TGCAGCGTTAGCTGGGAGGAGGGGGCCTTTGAAGCTTTCTTT CSVSWEEGAFEAFF
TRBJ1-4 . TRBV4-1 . TGCGCCAGCAGCCCCATAAACAGGGAACCAATCGAAAAACTGTTTTTT CASSPINREPIEKLFF
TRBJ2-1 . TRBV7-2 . TGTGCCAGCAGCCCTGCACCGGGTGAGCAGTTCTTC CASSPAPGEQFF
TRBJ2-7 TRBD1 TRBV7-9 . TGTGCCAGCAGCCCACAGGGGACCTACGAGCAGTACTTC CASSPQGTYEQYF
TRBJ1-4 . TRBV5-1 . TGCGCCAGCAGCGGGGGCCTCAAAGGTGGAGAAAAACTGTTTTTT CASSGGLKGGEKLFF
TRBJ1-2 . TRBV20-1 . TGCAGTGCTAGACATTCACAGGGCGCCTTC CSARHSQGAF
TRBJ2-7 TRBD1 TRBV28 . TGTGCCAGCAGCCTACCGACAGGGGGATGGGACGAGCAGTACTTC CASSLPTGGWDEQYF
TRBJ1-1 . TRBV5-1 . TGCGCCAGCAGCTTAAACAGGGCTGAAGCTTTCTTT CASSLNRAEAFF
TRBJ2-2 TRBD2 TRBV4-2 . TGTGCCAGCAGCCAAGAGGCGGGTGGGGGGGACCTGTTTTTT CASSQEAGGGDLFF
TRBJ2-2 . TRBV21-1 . TGTGCCAGCAGCTCGAAGGGGGAGAAGATCACCGGGGAGCTGTTTTTT CASSSKGEKITGELFF
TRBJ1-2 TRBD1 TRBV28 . TGTGCCAGCACCAACCGGGACAGGTCTGGCTACACCTTC CASTNRDRSGYTF
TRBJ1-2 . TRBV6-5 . TGTGCCAGCAGCCTCGGGACTCAAGGGAACTATGGCTACACCTTC CASSLGTQGNYGYTF
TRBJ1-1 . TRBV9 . TGTGCCAGCAGCGTAGGACAGGCGAACACTGAAGCTTTCTTT CASSVGQANTEAFF
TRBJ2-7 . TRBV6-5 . TGTGCCAGCAGTCCCCTGGACAGTTCCTACGAGCAGTACTTC CASSPLDSSYEQYF
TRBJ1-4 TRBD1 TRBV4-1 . TGCGCCAGCAGCCAAGAGGGGACAGGGAACGAAAAACTGTTTTTT CASSQEGTGNEKLFF
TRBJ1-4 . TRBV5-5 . TGTGCCAGCAGCCCCCGGGCGACGGGGGAAAAACTGTTTTTT CASSPRATGEKLFF
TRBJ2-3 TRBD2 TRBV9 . TGTGCCAGCAGGAGAACAGCGGGGGGGCGGGCAGATACGCAGTATTTT CASRRTAGGRADTQYF
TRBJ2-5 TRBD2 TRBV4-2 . TGTGCCAGCAGCCAACCCTCGGGGGGCCAAGAGACCCAGTACTTC CASSQPSGGQETQYF
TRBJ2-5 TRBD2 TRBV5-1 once TGCGCCAGCAGCTTGGAGCGGGGGACACCCGCAGAGACCCAGTACTTC CASSLERGTPAETQYF
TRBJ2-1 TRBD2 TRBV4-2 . TGTGCCAGCAGCCAGCTGGGACTAGCGGGCGACAATGAGCAGTTCTTC CASSQLGLAGDNEQFF
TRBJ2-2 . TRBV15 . TGTGCCACCAGCAGAGACCAGGGTGGGACCGGGGAGCTGTTTTTT CATSRDQGGTGELFF
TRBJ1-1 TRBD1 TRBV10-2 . TGCGCCAGCAGTGTACAGGGGAGCACTGAAGCTTTCTTT CASSVQGSTEAFF
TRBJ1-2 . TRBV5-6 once TGTGCCAGCAGCTCACTTGACAGCAACTATGGCTACACCTTC CASSSLDSNYGYTF
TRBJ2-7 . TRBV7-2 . TGTGCCAGCAGCTTAGATGAGGGCGGAGCCGCTTACGAGCAGTACTTC CASSLDEGGAAYEQYF
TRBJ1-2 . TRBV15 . TGTGCCACCAGCAAAGGAGGCGCCTATGGCTACACCTTC CATSKGGAYGYTF
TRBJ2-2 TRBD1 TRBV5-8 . TGTGCCAGCAGCCCCGGGACAGGGCCCACCGGGGAGCTGTTTTTT CASSPGTGPTGELFF
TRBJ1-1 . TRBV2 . TGTGCCAGCAGAACTGACCAGGTCGGTGAAGCTTTCTTT CASRTDQVGEAFF
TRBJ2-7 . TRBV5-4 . TGTGCCAGCAGTCAGACAGACGCATCCTTCGAGCAGTACTTC CASSQTDASFEQYF
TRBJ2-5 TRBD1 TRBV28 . TGTGCCAGCAGCCAAGGACAGGGTCAGCAAGAGACCCAGTACTTC CASSQGQGQQETQYF
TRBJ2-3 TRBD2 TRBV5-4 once TGTGCCAGCAGCTTGAGGGCTAGCGGGGGCGGGGATACGCAGTATTTT CASSLRASGGGDTQYF
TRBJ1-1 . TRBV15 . TGTGCCACCAGCAGAGGGGTCGACAGACCGAACACTGAAGCTTTCTTT CATSRGVDRPNTEAFF
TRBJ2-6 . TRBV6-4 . TGTGCCAGCCGTAGTAATGGGGCCAACGTCCTGACTTTC CASRSNGANVLTF
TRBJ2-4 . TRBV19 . TGTGCCAGTAGTATTGCGTCCGGGTTTGCGAACATTCAGTACTTC CASSIASGFANIQYF
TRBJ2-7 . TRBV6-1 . TGTGCCAGCACTACAGGGTACTCCGAGCAGTACTTC CASTTGYSEQYF
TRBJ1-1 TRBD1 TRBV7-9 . TGTGCCAGCAGCGGACAGGGCGGGAACACTGAAGCTTTCTTT CASSGQGGNTEAFF
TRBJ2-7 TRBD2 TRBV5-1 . TGCGCCAGCAGCCAAAAGCCGGGACTAGCGGGGGATGAGTCTCCCTACGAGCAGTACTTC CASSQKPGLAGDESPYEQYF
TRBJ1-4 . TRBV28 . TGTGCCAGCAGCAGTAACCTCAGAAAACTGTTTTTT CASSSNLRKLFF
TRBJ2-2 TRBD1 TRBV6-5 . TGTGCCAGCAGTTCGAGACAGGGCACCGGGGAGCTGTTTTTT CASSSRQGTGELFF
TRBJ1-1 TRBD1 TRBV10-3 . TGTGCCATCAGTGAGGGTATAGGAGGACAGGGTACTGAAGCTTTCTTT CAISEGIGGQGTEAFF
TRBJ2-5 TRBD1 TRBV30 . TGTGCCTGGCTCACCCTAGGGACAGTCCCTGAGACCCAGTACTTC CAWLTLGTVPETQYF
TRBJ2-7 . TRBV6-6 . TGTGCCAGCAGTTACGGGAGCAGTATCGAGCAGTACTTC CASSYGSSIEQYF
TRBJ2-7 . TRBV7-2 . TGTGCCAGCAGCACGCCAGGGGCGGGTTCTCGGGAGCAGTACTTC CASSTPGAGSREQYF